The entry below gives a single T cell receptor beta chain sequence along with its context. This entry is derived from a study of neoadjuvant anti-PD-1 for oral cavity cancer. Overall study: Nivolumab at 3 mg/kg was mostly given biweekly, three to four doses, pre-surgery.

Patients had newly diagnosed, untreated stage II-IVA oral cavity squamous cell carcinoma. The CDR3 runs 13 residues. Trimming at V came to 6 bases and at J to 6 bases, leaving 8 bases not matched to a gene. CDR1 SEHNR and CDR2 FQNEAQ come from the germline V gene (reference sequence). Sequencing was performed with immunoSEQ multiplex PCR; in TCRdb, only in-frame clones are kept and a portion is missing. The data show about 15,000 clones, 55% to 75% seen once. The gene calls are TRBV7-9 and TRBJ2-7; 7 bases are a match to TRBD2. Sample: PBMCs, taken before nivolumab (anti-PD-1) treatment. The source is a person between 40 and 85 years old with oral cavity squamous cell carcinoma. This chain's CDR3 is CASRGTSEGEQYF. The CDR3, as DNA: TGTGCCAGCAGAGGTACTAGCGAGGGCGAGCAGTACTTC.